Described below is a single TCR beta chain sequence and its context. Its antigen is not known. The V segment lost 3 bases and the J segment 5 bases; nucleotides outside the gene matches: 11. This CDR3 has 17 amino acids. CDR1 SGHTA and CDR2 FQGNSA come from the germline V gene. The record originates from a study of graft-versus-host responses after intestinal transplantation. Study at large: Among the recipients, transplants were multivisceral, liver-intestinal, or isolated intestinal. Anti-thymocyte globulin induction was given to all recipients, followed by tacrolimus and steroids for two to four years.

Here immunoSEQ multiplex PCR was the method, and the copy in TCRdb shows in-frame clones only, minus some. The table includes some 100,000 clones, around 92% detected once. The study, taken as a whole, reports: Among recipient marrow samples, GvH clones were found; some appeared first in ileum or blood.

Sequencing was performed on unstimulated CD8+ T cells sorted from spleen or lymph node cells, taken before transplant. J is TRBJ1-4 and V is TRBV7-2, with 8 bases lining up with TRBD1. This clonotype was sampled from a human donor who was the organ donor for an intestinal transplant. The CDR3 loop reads CASSFDHLTGVNEKLFF. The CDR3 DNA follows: TGTGCCAGCAGCTTCGATCACCTGACAGGGGTCAATGAAAAACTGTTTTTT. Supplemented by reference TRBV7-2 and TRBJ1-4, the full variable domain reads GAGVSQSPSNKVTEKGKDVELRCDPISGHTALYWYRQSLGQGLEFLIYFQGNSAPDKSGLPSDRFSAERTGGSVSTLTIQRTQQEDSAVYLCASSFDHLTGVNEKLFFGSGTQLSVL.